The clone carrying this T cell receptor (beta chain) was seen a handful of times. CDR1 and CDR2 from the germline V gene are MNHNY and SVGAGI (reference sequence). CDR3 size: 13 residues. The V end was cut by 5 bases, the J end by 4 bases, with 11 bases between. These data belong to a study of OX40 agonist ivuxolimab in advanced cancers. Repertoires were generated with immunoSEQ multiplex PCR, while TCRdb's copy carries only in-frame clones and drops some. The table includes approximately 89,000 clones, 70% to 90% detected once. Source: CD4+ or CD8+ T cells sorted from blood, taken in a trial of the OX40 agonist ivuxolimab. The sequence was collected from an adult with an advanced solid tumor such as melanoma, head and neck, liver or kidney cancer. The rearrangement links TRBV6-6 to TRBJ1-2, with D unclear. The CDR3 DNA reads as TGTGCCAGCAGTCCCGCCGTCGTCTATGGCTACACCTTC. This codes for CASSPAVVYGYTF.